Presented here are 18 T cell receptor beta chains from one specimen sequenced in a study of T-cell memory formation after mild COVID-19. From the 5' RACE reads, TCRdb called clonotypes with MiXCR, one entry per CDR3 protein. The sample includes about 210,000 distinct CDR3 sequences, roughly 27% of them seen just once. The source material was PBMCs or a T cell subset sorted from them (not recorded which). These TCRs come from an adult woman who had mild COVID-19 (a few samples of this study predate the infection). Cell type and time point are not known.

V usage is TRBV29-1 and J usage is TRBJ2-1; TRBD2 matches 7 bases. The CDR3 covers 14 residues. Germline CDR1 SQVTM, CDR2 ANQGSEA. V shed 3 bases, J shed 3 bases, and the junction held 5 bases outside the gene matches. CDR3 bases: TGCAGCGTTGAGCGGGAGACGGTCTACAATGAGCAGTTCTTC. It is translated as CSVERETVYNEQFF.

This clonotype was seen a handful of times. This rearrangement joins TRBV11-1 to TRBJ2-7; D gene ambiguous. The CDR3 has 12 amino acids. Per germline, CDR1 SGHAT and CDR2 FQDESV (reference sequence). V lost 1 base and J lost 6, with 7 bases in between. The CDR3 loop is CASSLEIGEQYF. The CDR3, as DNA: TGTGCCAGCAGCTTAGAGATCGGCGAGCAGTACTTC.

This clonotype was seen a handful of times. The genes are TRBV20-1 and TRBJ2-1; 9 bases align to TRBD2. The V segment lost 5 bases and the J segment 1 base; nucleotides outside the gene matches: 3. Germline V gene lookup returns CDR1 DFQATT and CDR2 SNEGSKA (reference sequence). The CDR3 has 14 amino acids. In nucleotides, the CDR3 is TGCAGTGCTTCGGCGGGAGGGTCCTACAATGAGCAGTTCTTC. It codes for CSASAGGSYNEQFF.

This clonotype was detected only a few times. V and J are TRBV7-3 and TRBJ2-5, with TRBD2 identical over 12 bases. There are 16 residues in the CDR3. The V gene end was trimmed by 2 bases and the J gene end by 3 bases; junction bases not matched to a gene: 4. Germline V lookup: CDR1 SGHTA, CDR2 FQGTGA. This chain's CDR3 is CASSLSGLAGKETQYF. CDR3 DNA: TGTGCCAGCAGCTTATCCGGACTAGCGGGAAAAGAGACCCAGTACTTC.

This chain links TRBV12-3 or TRBV12-4 with TRBJ2-1; 9 nucleotides agree with TRBD2. The V segment lost 3 bases and the J segment 6 bases; nucleotides outside the gene matches: 6. This CDR3 contains 15 residues. CDR3 bases: TGTGCCAGCAGTTTGGTTAGCGGGAGTCTCAATGAGCAGTTCTTC. Amino acids: CASSLVSGSLNEQFF.

The chain combines TRBV3-1 with TRBJ1-5; TRBD1 matches 7 bases. The CDR3 totals 15 residues. Unmatched junction bases numbered 2, after V lost 1 base and J lost 2 bases. Per the germline V gene, CDR1 is LGHDT and CDR2 is YNNKEL (reference sequence). The CDR3 bases are TGTGCCAGCAGCCAAGGACAGGGCGGCAATCAGCCCCAGCATTTT. It codes for CASSQGQGGNQPQHF.

This chain links TRBV24-1 with TRBJ2-5; weak D call: TRBD2 (6 bases). Trimming removed 6 bases at V and 5 bases at J, with 21 bases between. This CDR3 is 16 amino acids long. Germline V gene data show CDR1 as KGHDR and CDR2 as SFDVKD. The CDR3 DNA reads TGTGCCACCAGTCACCCGGGGGAAATCGGAGGGGAGACCCAGTACTTC. Protein sequence: CATSHPGEIGGETQYF.

CDR3 nucleotide sequence: TGCGCCAGCAGCTTGGCGGGGGCGGGATACAATGAGCAGTTCTTC. It encodes CASSLAGAGYNEQFF. The chain has TRBV5-1 and TRBJ2-1; either TRBD1 or TRBD2 may fit D (6 bases each). Germline V gives CDR1 SGHRS, CDR2 YFSETQ. There are 15 residues in the CDR3. V lost 0 bases and J 4 bases, leaving 11 bases between the germline ends. The variable domain in full, with the rest retrieved from reference TRBV5-1 and TRBJ2-1, is KAGVTQTPRYLIKTRGQQVTLSCSPISGHRSVSWYQQTPGQGLQFLFEYFSETQRNKGNFPGRFSGRQFSNSRSEMNVSTLELGDSALYLCASSLAGAGYNEQFFGPGTRLTVL.

Only a few counts were recorded for this clonotype. The genes are TRBV24-1 and TRBJ1-4; D uncertain. V lost 12 bases to trimming and J lost 0 bases, with 10 bases between them. The CDR3 sequence is 13 residues long. Germline V gene data show CDR1 as KGHDR and CDR2 as SFDVKD. CDR3 coding DNA: TGTGCCGTCAGGCATGCAACTAATGAAAAACTGTTTTTT. Amino acid sequence: CAVRHATNEKLFF.

At least ten counts were recorded for this clonotype. This chain uses TRBV7-9 with TRBJ2-7; possibly TRBD2 for D (5 bases). The CDR3 covers 13 residues. The germline V and J ends were trimmed by 5 bases and 1 base, with 9 bases remaining between them. In germline, CDR1 is SEHNR, CDR2 FQNEAQ (reference sequence). CDR3 bases: TGTGCCAGCAGCCATACGGGGTCCTACGAGCAGTACTTC. It codes for CASSHTGSYEQYF.

The V call is TRBV5-1, the J call TRBJ2-6; TRBD1 is a possible D gene (6 bases). The germline CDR1 and CDR2 sequences are SGHRS and YFSETQ. The CDR3 totals 20 residues. Trimming shortened V by 0 bases and J by 3 bases, and 22 bases separated the two germline ends. The chain's CDR3 is CASSLGRGRLRIDGANVLTF. CDR3 DNA: TGCGCCAGCAGCTTGGGCAGGGGACGCTTGCGGATTGATGGGGCCAACGTCCTGACTTTC.

The V call is TRBV6-5, the J call TRBJ2-1, with 11 nucleotides matching TRBD2. V was pared by 2 bases and J by 6 bases, with 15 bases of the junction left unmatched. The CDR3 extends over 19 amino acids. The germline CDR1 and CDR2 sequences are MNHEY and SVGAGI. The CDR3 bases are TGTGCCAGCAGTTACGGAGGCAGGGCAGTAGCGGGAGGGCCCAATGAGCAGTTCTTC. This encodes CASSYGGRAVAGGPNEQFF.

Here the CDR3 DNA reads TGTGCCAGCAGCTTAGAGGCCCAGGCGGGGAACACTGAAGCTTTCTTT. It is translated as CASSLEAQAGNTEAFF. V is TRBV7-3 and J is TRBJ1-1; D is undetermined. V lost 2 bases, J lost 1 base, and 14 bases lay in between. Germline lookup yields CDR1 SGHTA and CDR2 FQGTGA. CDR3 length equals 16 residues.

J is TRBJ1-4 and V is TRBV19, with D uncertain. The V gene lost 10 bases and the J gene lost 0 bases, with 18 bases spanning the gap. The V gene's germline CDR1 is LNHDA and CDR2 SQIVND (reference sequence). The CDR3 is 16 amino acids. DNA of the CDR3: TGTGCCACCGCGGGGAGGGCGGGCACAACTAATGAAAAACTGTTTTTT. It is translated as CATAGRAGTTNEKLFF.

This clonotype was counted only a few times. The chain recombines TRBV7-9 with TRBJ2-7; TRBD2 might be the D (6 bases). This CDR3 is 16 amino acids long. Looked up from germline, CDR1 is SEHNR and CDR2 is FQNEAQ (reference sequence). The germline V and J ends were trimmed by 1 base and 3 bases, with 16 bases remaining between them. The CDR3 loop is CASSLGGRGGIYEQYF. The CDR3 bases are TGTGCCAGCAGCTTAGGGGGACGGGGAGGTATCTACGAGCAGTACTTC.

V gene TRBV18 combines with J gene TRBJ1-1; tentatively, D is TRBD1 (5 bases). The germline CDR1 and CDR2 sequences are KGHSH and LQKENI. V dropped 1 base and J dropped 9 bases, with 12 bases sitting between them. The CDR3 sequence is 13 residues long. CDR3 in amino acids: CASSPRSAGQAFF. The CDR3 nucleotides read TGTGCCAGCTCACCACGGAGCGCAGGGCAAGCTTTCTTT.

This clonotype was seen repeatedly, ten times or more. V usage is TRBV29-1 and J usage is TRBJ2-1; TRBD1 aligns across 8 bases. The CDR3 is made up of 14 amino acids. Looked up from germline, CDR1 is SQVTM and CDR2 is ANQGSEA. The CDR3 bases are TGCAGTTTTAACCCGGGACAGGTCTACAATGAGCAGTTCTTC. Its protein product is CSFNPGQVYNEQFF.

This clonotype appeared a few times. The V and J genes are TRBV12-3 or TRBV12-4 and TRBJ2-2, with 14 bases matching TRBD2. The CDR3 has 18 amino acids. Trimming at V came to 6 bases and at J to 5 bases, leaving 11 bases not matched to a gene. Written as DNA, the CDR3 is TGTGCCAGCAGCCGAAGACTAGCGGGAGGGCCGCGGACCGGGGAGCTGTTTTTT. This encodes CASSRRLAGGPRTGELFF.